Following are 14 T cell receptor beta chains from one sample sequenced in a study of blood T cell repertoires in COVID-19. The method was immunoSEQ multiplex PCR; TCRdb's version includes in-frame clones alone and lacks a portion of them. This sample has approximately 230,000 clones, with roughly 80% found just once. The material sequenced was peripheral blood. Receptors originate from a woman older than 75 with active or convalescent COVID-19.

This clone was counted a few times. At the DNA level, this CDR3 is encoded by other sequences in the same sample as well. The J gene is TRBJ1-1, the V gene TRBV28; 11 nucleotides agree with TRBD1. The CDR3 has 14 amino acids. CDR1 and CDR2 from the germline V gene are MDHEN and SYDVKM. V shed 5 bases and J 4 bases; nucleotides not matched to a gene: 3. CDR3 sequence: CASSPGTGGTEAFF. CDR3 coding DNA: TGTGCCAGCAGTCCAGGGACAGGGGGCACTGAAGCTTTCTTT.

The chain employs TRBV5-1 and TRBJ1-2, with a possible D match to TRBD1 (5 bases). The CDR3 runs to 15 residues. Trimming cost V 4 bases and J 6 bases, with 19 bases left between them. Germline CDR1 reads SGHRS; CDR2 reads YFSETQ. The CDR3: CASSRPLAGPDGYTF. The CDR3 DNA is TGCGCCAGCAGCAGGCCCCTGGCAGGGCCGGATGGCTACACCTTC.

The V gene is TRBV7-2, the J gene TRBJ2-1, with TRBD2 as a possible D gene (7 bases). Trimming took off 8 bases at V and 8 bases at J, with 10 bases between the two ends. The germline V gene has CDR1 SGHTA and CDR2 FQGNSA. CDR3 length: 11 residues. This chain's CDR3 is CASAGAYEQFF. DNA for the CDR3: TGTGCCAGCGCGGGGGCCTATGAGCAGTTCTTC.

The CDR3 sequence is CASSLETPGGSYNEQFF. The CDR3 DNA sequence: TGCGCCAGCAGCTTGGAAACTCCAGGAGGCTCCTACAATGAGCAGTTCTTC. The chain has TRBV5-1 and TRBJ2-1; D possibly corresponds to TRBD2 (5 bases). Per the germline V gene, CDR1 is SGHRS and CDR2 is YFSETQ. Trimming pared 0 bases from V and 0 bases from J, leaving 13 bases between. CDR3 length: 17 amino acids.

The J gene is TRBJ1-4, the V gene TRBV5-1; 7 bases agree with TRBD1. Germline V CDR1 and CDR2: SGHRS, YFSETQ. This CDR3 contains 14 residues. Unmatched junction bases numbered 6, after V lost 2 bases and J lost 8 bases. CDR3 coding DNA: TGCGCCAGCAGCTTCGACAGGGCGGACGAAAAACTGTTTTTT. This encodes CASSFDRADEKLFF.

This clone was detected a few times. The CDR3 nucleotides read TGTGCCAGTAGCGAGGCCCTTGGAGCCTATAATTCACCCCTCCACTTT. Its protein is CASSEALGAYNSPLHF. This rearrangement joins TRBV19 to TRBJ1-6, with unresolved D. Germline V gives CDR1 LNHDA, CDR2 SQIVND (reference sequence). Trimming cost V 6 bases and J 2 bases, with 14 bases left between them. The CDR3 has 16 residues. Variable domain in full (rest from reference TRBV19 and TRBJ1-6): DGGITQSPKYLFRKEGQNVTLSCEQNLNHDAMYWYRQDPGQGLRLIYYSQIVNDFQKGDIAEGYSVSREKKESFPLTVTSAQKNPTAFYLCASSEALGAYNSPLHFGNGTRLTVT.

The CDR3 bases are TGTGCCAGCAGCCCGGTAGCGTGGGCCGAGCAGTACTTC. It yields the protein CASSPVAWAEQYF. The V gene is TRBV7-2, the J gene TRBJ2-7; a weak D match, TRBD2 (5 bases). V lost 5 bases to trimming and J lost 6 bases, with 14 bases between them. Germline V lookup: CDR1 SGHTA, CDR2 FQGNSA. CDR3 length equals 13 residues. Based on the CDR3 plus reference TRBV7-2 and TRBJ2-7, the full variable domain is GAGVSQSPSNKVTEKGKDVELRCDPISGHTALYWYRQSLGQGLEFLIYFQGNSAPDKSGLPSDRFSAERTGGSVSTLTIQRTQQEDSAVYLCASSPVAWAEQYFGPGTRLTVT.

The chain has TRBV28 and TRBJ1-6, with D unresolved. This CDR3 has 16 amino acids. Trimming took 6 bases from V and 0 from J, leaving 12 bases between them. Per germline, CDR1 MDHEN and CDR2 SYDVKM. CDR3 amino acids: CASRSTGSSYNSPLHF. The CDR3 DNA reads as TGTGCCAGCAGGTCGACGGGGAGCTCCTATAATTCACCCCTCCACTTT. The whole variable domain, remainder taken from reference TRBV28 and TRBJ1-6, is DVKVTQSSRYLVKRTGEKVFLECVQDMDHENMFWYRQDPGLGLRLIYFSYDVKMKEKGDIPEGYSVSREKKERFSLILESASTNQTSMYLCASRSTGSSYNSPLHFGNGTRLTVT.

The chain recombines TRBV3-1 (or the pseudogene TRBV3-2) with TRBJ1-4, with D possibly TRBD1 on 6 matching bases. Germline loops: CDR1 LGHDT, CDR2 YNNKEL (reference sequence). This CDR3 is built from 14 residues. Between the trimmed V and J ends, which lost 3 bases and 8 bases, there was a span of 13 bases. CDR3 sequence (DNA): TGTGCCAGCAGCCAGTGGACAGTAGGCGAAAAACTGTTTTTT. This gives the protein CASSQWTVGEKLFF.

CDR3 nucleotide sequence: TGTGCCAGCAGCTTATACAGGTCAAGCGGGGAGCTGTTTTTT. Translation gives CASSLYRSSGELFF. V is TRBV7-2 and J is TRBJ2-2, with D maybe TRBD1 (5 bases). The germline CDR1 and CDR2 sequences are SGHTA and FQGNSA. Trimming left V 2 bases short and J 7 bases short, with 11 bases between. The CDR3 extends over 14 amino acids. The full variable domain, completed using reference TRBV7-2 and TRBJ2-2, is GAGVSQSPSNKVTEKGKDVELRCDPISGHTALYWYRQSLGQGLEFLIYFQGNSAPDKSGLPSDRFSAERTGGSVSTLTIQRTQQEDSAVYLCASSLYRSSGELFFGEGSRLTVL.

The chain has TRBV19 and TRBJ1-5; 7 positions match TRBD1. This CDR3 comprises 16 residues. The germline V gene has CDR1 LNHDA and CDR2 SQIVND (reference sequence). Unmatched junction bases numbered 7, after V lost 5 bases and J lost 0 bases. The CDR3 reads CASSPRQGISNQPQHF. The CDR3 region has the DNA TGTGCCAGTAGTCCTCGACAGGGTATTAGCAATCAGCCCCAGCATTTT.

CDR3 coding DNA: TGTGCCAGCAGAAGGGGGGGCGCGGATGAAAAACTGTTTTTT. Translating it yields CASRRGGADEKLFF. V gene TRBV2 combines with J gene TRBJ1-4, with D tentatively TRBD1 (6 bases). Germline loops: CDR1 SNHLY, CDR2 FYNNEI. Trimming removed 6 bases from V and 6 bases from J, with 14 bases in between. This CDR3 has 14 residues.

J is TRBJ2-3 and V is TRBV5-1; possible D gene TRBD2, 7 bases. Germline-derived CDR1 and CDR2 are SGHRS and YFSETQ. V lost 3 bases and J lost 3, with 14 bases in between. There are 15 residues in the CDR3. The chain's CDR3 is CASSSTGRGTDTQYF. CDR3 bases: TGCGCCAGCAGCTCCACAGGGAGGGGGACAGATACGCAGTATTTT.

The rearrangement links TRBV19 to TRBJ2-2, with D maybe TRBD1 (6 bases). Germline V CDR1 and CDR2: LNHDA, SQIVND (reference sequence). The CDR3 extends over 15 amino acids. V lost 7 bases and J lost 2, with 14 bases in between. CDR3 in amino acids: CASNVGTTNTGELFF. The CDR3 DNA reads as TGTGCCAGTAATGTCGGGACAACAAACACCGGGGAGCTGTTTTTT. Together with reference TRBV19 and TRBJ2-2, the CDR3 gives the full variable domain: DGGITQSPKYLFRKEGQNVTLSCEQNLNHDAMYWYRQDPGQGLRLIYYSQIVNDFQKGDIAEGYSVSREKKESFPLTVTSAQKNPTAFYLCASNVGTTNTGELFFGEGSRLTVL.